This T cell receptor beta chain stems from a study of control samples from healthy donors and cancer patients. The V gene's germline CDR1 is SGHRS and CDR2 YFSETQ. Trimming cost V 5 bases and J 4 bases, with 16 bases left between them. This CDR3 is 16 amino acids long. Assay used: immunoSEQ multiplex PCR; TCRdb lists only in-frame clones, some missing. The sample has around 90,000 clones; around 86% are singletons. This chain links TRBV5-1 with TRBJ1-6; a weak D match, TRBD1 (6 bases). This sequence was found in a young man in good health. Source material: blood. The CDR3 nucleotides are TGCGCCAGCAGTTACGGCGGGACAAATTATAATTCACCCCTCCACTTT. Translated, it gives CASSYGGTNYNSPLHF.